The 19 T cell receptor beta chains listed next were all sequenced from one sample in a study of blood T cell repertoires in COVID-19. Generated by immunoSEQ multiplex PCR, the TCRdb table keeps only in-frame clones and is missing some. The sample includes some 350,000 clones, around 90% of them seen just once. Sequenced input: peripheral blood. The receptors come from a young woman who had recovered from COVID-19.

The rearrangement links TRBV9 to TRBJ1-4; a possible D gene is TRBD1 (6 bases). CDR1 is SGDLS and CDR2 is YYNGEE in the germline V gene. The CDR3 totals 14 residues. V gave up 3 bases and J gave up 5 bases, with 11 bases separating them. As DNA, the CDR3 is TGTGCCAGCAGCGGACAGGCGGAGAATGAAAAACTGTTTTTT. It specifies CASSGQAENEKLFF.

The gene calls are TRBV7-2 and TRBJ2-3; perhaps TRBD2 as D (5 bases). There are 15 residues in the CDR3. Per germline, CDR1 SGHTA and CDR2 FQGNSA. Between the trimmed V and J ends, which lost 5 bases and 5 bases, there was a span of 17 bases. CDR3 protein: CASSQNPAGIDTQYF. In nucleotides, the CDR3 is TGTGCCAGCAGCCAAAACCCGGCCGGGATAGATACGCAGTATTTT.

V is TRBV2 and J is TRBJ2-7; D perhaps matches TRBD2 (6 bases). Germline lookup yields CDR1 SNHLY and CDR2 FYNNEI. This CDR3 contains 17 residues. V was trimmed by 0 bases and J by 2 bases, leaving 17 bases between them. The CDR3 DNA follows: TGTGCCAGCAGTGAAGCGCCTCTGGGAGGAGTACCCTACGAGCAGTACGTC. This gives the protein CASSEAPLGGVPYEQYV.

This chain connects TRBV21-1 to TRBJ2-7; the table's D call, TRBD1, was not checked against the DNA. TRBV21-1 is an annotated pseudogene. There are 19 residues in the CDR3. The CDR3 loop is CASHYAVLRQGLYPYEQYV. The CDR3 coding sequence is TGTGCCAGTCACTACGCAGTTCTCCGACAGGGTTTGTACCCCTACGAGCAGTACGTC.

The chain links TRBV24-1 to TRBJ1-2, with 7 bases identical to TRBD1. Germline lookup yields CDR1 KGHDR and CDR2 SFDVKD. V trimming: 4 bases; J trimming: 2 bases; junction bases outside the gene matches: 6. The CDR3 contains 15 residues. CDR3 protein: CATSDRSDRNYGYTF. The CDR3 nucleotides are TGTGCCACCAGTGACCGATCGGACAGGAACTATGGCTACACCTTC.

The chain has TRBV5-6 and TRBJ2-1, with 11 bases aligning to TRBD2. CDR3 length equals 18 residues. Germline values: CDR1 SGHDT, CDR2 YYEEEE. V dropped 4 bases and J dropped 2; count of bases not matched to a gene: 11. The CDR3 loop reads CASSPTGLAVSAYNEQFF. Here the CDR3 DNA reads TGTGCCAGCAGCCCCACGGGACTAGCGGTATCGGCCTACAATGAGCAGTTCTTC.

The chain combines TRBV10-2 with TRBJ2-7; D is unclear. With 7 bases removed from V and 4 bases from J, the gap between germline ends came to 14 bases. This CDR3 is built from 13 residues. CDR1 WSHSY and CDR2 SAAADI come from the germline V gene. The CDR3 region is CASTSRGSYEQYV. The CDR3 DNA sequence: TGCGCCAGCACGTCGAGAGGCTCTTACGAGCAGTACGTC.

This chain links TRBV4-1 with TRBJ2-1; tentatively, D is TRBD2 (6 bases). Trimming shortened V by 3 bases and J by 5 bases, and 11 bases separated the two germline ends. This CDR3 is 14 amino acids long. Germline CDR1 is MGHRA and CDR2 is YSYEKL. The CDR3 DNA follows: TGCGCCAGCAGCCATTGGGACTTCCACAATGAGCAGTTCTTC. This codes for CASSHWDFHNEQFF.

CDR3 protein: CASSLEGRYSASSYEQYV. The CDR3 DNA sequence: TGTGCCAGCAGCTTAGAAGGTCGTTACAGTGCCAGCTCCTACGAGCAGTACGTC. The genes are TRBV7-8 and TRBJ2-7, with unresolved D. The V gene's germline CDR1 is SGHVS and CDR2 FQNEAQ. The V end lost 1 base, the J end lost 0 bases, and 19 bases lay between the germline ends. The CDR3 contains 18 residues.

The chain couples TRBV28 to TRBJ2-7; 8 positions agree with TRBD1. There are 14 residues in the CDR3. Trimming at V came to 8 bases and at J to 4 bases, leaving 10 bases not matched to a gene. Germline CDR1 MDHEN, CDR2 SYDVKM. As DNA, the CDR3 is TGTGCCAGCCCGCTAGGGACAGGAGGGTACGAGCAGTACGTC. It yields the protein CASPLGTGGYEQYV.

CDR3 residues: CASSVAPRSSGNTIYF. In nucleotides, the CDR3 is TGTGCCAGCAGCGTAGCTCCCAGAAGCTCTGGAAACACCATATATTTT. This rearrangement joins TRBV9 to TRBJ1-3; D uncertain. Trimming removed 0 bases from V and 0 bases from J, with 10 bases in between. In germline, CDR1 is SGDLS, CDR2 YYNGEE. The CDR3 runs 16 residues.

This clone was seen a few times. The CDR3 region is CSGLPGGTEAFF. CDR3 bases: TGCAGCGGTTTACCAGGGGGCACTGAAGCTTTCTTT. V and J are TRBV29-1 and TRBJ1-1, with 7 nucleotides matching TRBD1. Germline V lookup: CDR1 SQVTM, CDR2 ANQGSEA. This CDR3 is 12 amino acids long. The junction had 6 bases not matched to a gene; V was cut back by 7 bases and J by 4 bases. Supplemented by reference TRBV29-1 and TRBJ1-1, the full variable domain reads SAVISQKPSRDICQRGTSLTIQCQVDSQVTMMFWYRQQPGQSLTLIATANQGSEATYESGFVIDKFPISRPNLTFSTLTVSNMSPEDSSIYLCSGLPGGTEAFFGQGTRLTVV.

This chain uses TRBV2 with TRBJ1-2; 7 positions agree with TRBD1. V was pared by 5 bases and J by 0 bases, with 3 bases of the junction left unmatched. This CDR3 comprises 14 residues. From germline, CDR1 is SNHLY and CDR2 FYNNEI. CDR3 region: CASSRDRPNYGYTF. CDR3 DNA sequence: TGTGCCAGCAGTAGGGACAGACCTAACTATGGCTACACCTTC.

The rearrangement joins TRBV10-2 to TRBJ1-1, with 8 nucleotides matching TRBD1. The CDR3 runs 14 residues. Germline lookup yields CDR1 WSHSY and CDR2 SAAADI. V shed 3 bases and J 8 bases; nucleotides not matched to a gene: 8. The CDR3 region is CASSDLTRDREAFF. The CDR3 bases are TGCGCCAGCAGTGACCTAACAAGGGACAGGGAAGCTTTCTTT.

The rearrangement joins TRBV7-8 to TRBJ1-1, with D maybe TRBD1 (5 bases). The germline V gene has CDR1 SGHVS and CDR2 FQNEAQ. The CDR3 covers 15 residues. V lost 1 base and J lost 11, with 20 bases in between. CDR3 loop: CASSLEGAAPSAAFF. The CDR3 DNA sequence: TGTGCCAGCAGCTTAGAAGGGGCGGCTCCATCCGCGGCTTTCTTT.

This clone has just a few counts. V usage is TRBV7-8 and J usage is TRBJ1-2; no clear D. V lost 5 bases, J lost 4 bases, and 14 bases lay in between. The CDR3 is made up of 14 amino acids. CDR1 and CDR2 from the germline V gene are SGHVS and FQNEAQ. This CDR3 is CASSLGLQIYGYTF. The CDR3 coding sequence is TGTGCCAGCAGCCTAGGATTACAGATCTATGGCTACACCTTC. The variable domain in full, with the rest retrieved from reference TRBV7-8 and TRBJ1-2, is GAGVSQSPRYKVAKRGQDVALRCDPISGHVSLFWYQQALGQGPEFLTYFQNEAQLDKSGLPSDRFFAERPEGSVSTLKIQRTQQEDSAVYLCASSLGLQIYGYTFGSGTRLTVV.

This clone has a handful of counts. The genes are TRBV11-2 and TRBJ2-1, with 8 bases matching TRBD1. CDR1 and CDR2 from the germline V gene are SGHAT and FQNNGV. The V and J ends lost 5 bases and 8 bases, in that order; junction bases with no gene match: 11. This CDR3 has 15 amino acids. The CDR3 sequence is CASSRIDRGTDEQFF. The CDR3 DNA follows: TGTGCCAGCAGCCGAATCGACAGGGGAACGGATGAGCAGTTCTTC.

V is TRBV29-1 and J is TRBJ2-7, with TRBD2 matching 7 bases. This CDR3 has 14 amino acids. Germline CDR1 and CDR2: SQVTM and ANQGSEA. Trimming at V came to 5 bases and at J to 5 bases, leaving 12 bases not matched to a gene. In nucleotides, the CDR3 is TGCAGCGTTTGGGGCGGGAGAGGTTTCGACGAGCAGTACGTC. Translating gives CSVWGGRGFDEQYV.

The rearrangement links TRBV28 to TRBJ1-1; D might be TRBD1 (5 bases). The CDR3 loop spans 14 amino acids. V lost 2 bases and J 5 bases, leaving 12 bases between the germline ends. Germline V gene data show CDR1 as MDHEN and CDR2 as SYDVKM. CDR3 sequence: CASSLPQGKTEAFF. CDR3 nucleotide sequence: TGTGCCAGCAGTTTACCCCAGGGAAAGACTGAAGCTTTCTTT.